Sequencing of this T cell receptor (beta chain) was carried out in a study of T cell responses to AZD1222 COVID-19 vaccine. Notes on the study in general: Reports indicate that nearly half of spike-specific TCRs are directed at unmutated variant regions. Spike-specific TCR breadth and depth grew following two AZD1222 doses. CD4 TCRs linked to vaccination spanned spike, dominating at 160-218 and 743-854.

With respect to this clone: The antigen remains undetermined.

Assay used: immunoSEQ multiplex PCR; TCRdb lists only in-frame clones, some missing. Of 90,000 to 110,000 clones listed, 70% to 90% are singletons. Germline V gene sequence: CDR1 MNHEY, CDR2 SVGAGI. V lost 5 bases to trimming and J lost 4 bases; unmatched junction nucleotides: 3. The CDR3 runs 14 residues. The sequencing here drew on peripheral blood, taken 28 days after the second AZD1222 dose. The source is an adult who received the AZD1222 COVID-19 vaccine. This rearrangement joins TRBV6-5 to TRBJ2-1; 9 bases align to TRBD2. The CDR3 reads CASSRLAEYNEQFF. CDR3 coding DNA: TGTGCCAGCAGTAGACTAGCGGAATACAATGAGCAGTTCTTC.